This T cell receptor beta chain was sequenced for a study of response to subunit inactivated influenza vaccine. TCRdb reanalysed the RT-PCR reads using MiXCR and keeps one entry per CDR3 protein. Among around 750,000 distinct CDR3 sequences listed, over 20% were seen once. The V gene's germline CDR1 is SGHNT and CDR2 YYREEE (reference sequence). V was cut by 0 bases and J by 5 bases, with 9 bases left in between. The CDR3 sequence is 14 residues long. This clonotype was seen a few times. The target antigen is unknown. Study observations and caveats: With each seasonal influenza vaccination, the authors suggested, few new T cells are recruited.

The sample was PBMCs from blood, taken 5 days after vaccination. The clonotype comes from a middle-aged man who received an inactivated influenza vaccine. The rearrangement uses TRBV5-4 and TRBJ2-1; D unclear. CDR3 residues: CASSLEVQDNEQFF. For the CDR3, the DNA is TGTGCCAGCAGCTTGGAGGTGCAGGACAATGAGCAGTTCTTC.